Each of the 11 T cell receptor beta chains below was sequenced from the same sample in a study of post-analysis software for immune sequencing data. Notes on the study in general: Controls had lower frequencies than patients of about 5 TRBV segments, which included TRBV5-6, TRBV5-1 and TRBV20-1.

The antigens these receptors bind are not known. Unique-molecular-identifier-tagged TCR beta cDNA libraries were used. One entry per CDR3 protein results from TCRdb running MiXCR on the PCR reads. The sample has around 200,000 distinct CDR3 sequences; 29% are singletons. Sequencing was carried out using blood. The receptors were gathered from a girl aged 2-17 years with multiple sclerosis.

This clonotype was seen only a few times. This rearrangement joins TRBV3-1 to TRBJ2-5; possible D gene TRBD2, 7 bases. V was cut by 2 bases and J by 2 bases, with 24 bases left in between. Germline CDR1 is LGHDT and CDR2 is YNNKEL (reference sequence). The CDR3 runs to 19 residues. CDR3 sequence: CASSQFGLGGASRQETQYF. CDR3 DNA: TGTGCCAGCAGCCAATTCGGTTTGGGGGGGGCGTCGAGACAAGAGACCCAGTACTTC.

This clonotype was seen repeatedly, ten times or more. V is TRBV12-3 or TRBV12-4 and J is TRBJ1-6; a possible D gene is TRBD1 (5 bases). Trimming cost V 3 bases and J 7 bases, with 10 bases left between them. The CDR3 consists of 14 residues. CDR3 loop: CASSLAQVNSPLHF. Here the CDR3 DNA reads TGTGCCAGCAGTTTGGCACAGGTGAATTCACCCCTCCACTTT.

In this sample, this clonotype turned up many times. This chain joins TRBV20-1 and TRBJ2-1, with D unresolved. Per the germline V gene, CDR1 is DFQATT and CDR2 is SNEGSKA (reference sequence). The V end lost 4 bases, the J end lost 9 bases, and 10 bases lay between the germline ends. The CDR3 contains 11 residues. The CDR3 DNA sequence: TGCAGTGCTACCCAAAAATCTGAGCAGTTCTTC. Protein product: CSATQKSEQFF.

There are many counts of this clonotype. CDR3 nucleotide sequence: TGCGCCAGCAGCCTTCGACGGGACCCCTACGAGCAGTACTTC. This gives the protein CASSLRRDPYEQYF. The J gene is TRBJ2-7, the V gene TRBV5-1, with D perhaps matching TRBD1 or TRBD2 (5 bases each). V was pared by 4 bases and J by 2 bases, with 13 bases between. This CDR3 has 14 residues. From germline, CDR1 is SGHRS and CDR2 YFSETQ.

By sample share, this clonotype is medium-sized. The chain has TRBV29-1 and TRBJ2-5, with TRBD2 identical over 8 bases. The CDR3 spans 14 residues. Germline V lookup: CDR1 SQVTM, CDR2 ANQGSEA. Losses at the gene ends were 3 bases for V and 5 bases for J; bases not matched to a gene: 8. The CDR3: CSVEVAGLGETQYF. DNA for the CDR3: TGCAGCGTTGAGGTAGCGGGACTAGGGGAGACCCAGTACTTC.

This clonotype was counted at least ten times. The rearrangement uses TRBV7-8 and TRBJ1-2, with 10 bases matching TRBD1. Germline loops: CDR1 SGHVS, CDR2 FQNEAQ. The CDR3 consists of 15 residues. The junction had 9 bases not matched to a gene; V was cut back by 3 bases and J by 8 bases. The CDR3 reads CASSFPGQGTWGYTF. CDR3 nucleotide sequence: TGTGCCAGCAGCTTCCCGGGACAGGGGACCTGGGGCTACACCTTC.

This clonotype was found many times. The gene calls are TRBV7-2 and TRBJ2-1; D remains unclear. Trimming took 5 bases from V and 6 from J, leaving 17 bases between them. The CDR3 is 15 residues long. CDR1 is SGHTA and CDR2 is FQGNSA in the germline V gene. The CDR3 spells CASSTGPIRANEQFF. In nucleotides, the CDR3 is TGTGCCAGCAGCACCGGACCAATACGGGCCAATGAGCAGTTCTTC.

This sequence joins TRBV20-1 and TRBJ2-3; D unresolved. Per germline, CDR1 DFQATT and CDR2 SNEGSKA (reference sequence). The V gene lost 0 bases and the J gene lost 8 bases, with 12 bases spanning the gap. This CDR3 contains 13 residues. CDR3 loop: CSARDHEKPTQYF. The CDR3 DNA reads TGCAGTGCTAGAGATCACGAGAAACCTACGCAGTATTTT.

The chain recombines TRBV3-1 with TRBJ2-2; 8 bases are a match to TRBD2. This CDR3 is 20 amino acids long. Trimming cost V 1 base and J 0 bases; bases outside gene matches: 13. The germline V gene encodes CDR1 LGHDT and CDR2 YNNKEL (reference sequence). The CDR3 spells CASSQVTGLAPTSNTGELFF. The DNA for the CDR3 is TGTGCCAGCAGCCAAGTGACCGGACTAGCACCAACTTCGAACACCGGGGAGCTGTTTTTT.

This clonotype was observed at least ten times. The chain joins TRBV29-1 to TRBJ2-7, with D perhaps TRBD2 (6 bases). V lost 6 bases, J lost 3 bases, and 24 bases lay in between. Looked up from germline, CDR1 is SQVTM and CDR2 is ANQGSEA. The CDR3 sequence is 16 residues long. CDR3 in amino acids: CSVLAGGDPRVYEQYF. The CDR3 bases are TGCAGCGTCCTAGCCGGGGGTGACCCTCGGGTCTACGAGCAGTACTTC.

At least ten counts were recorded for this clonotype. The chain carries TRBV29-1 and TRBJ1-2; TRBD1 agrees at 7 bases. With V trimmed by 6 bases and J by 2 bases, 6 bases remained unmatched. Per the germline V gene, CDR1 is SQVTM and CDR2 is ANQGSEA. The CDR3 sequence is 13 residues long. The CDR3 loop reads CSVGTAKNYGYTF. CDR3 in DNA: TGCAGCGTGGGGACAGCGAAAAACTATGGCTACACCTTC.